This T cell receptor (beta chain) came from a study of T cell responses to AZD1222 COVID-19 vaccine. Profiling relied on immunoSEQ multiplex PCR, and the TCRdb table lists in-frame clones only, not all of them. The sample includes more than 110,000 clones, 80% to 90% of them seen just once. Germline V gene lookup returns CDR1 PRHDT and CDR2 FYEKMQ (reference sequence). The junction had 6 bases not matched to a gene; V was cut back by 6 bases and J by 2 bases. The CDR3 runs to 17 residues. Whole-study results and caveats: Reports say nearly half of spike-specific TCRs go after unmutated variant regions. An increase in Spike-specific TCR breadth and depth was observed after two AZD1222 doses. Females outnumbered males among donors, who were mostly white British; clonal diversity was possibly underestimated.

This clone occurred once. Its antigen is undetermined. The material sequenced was peripheral blood, taken on day 0 of AZD1222 vaccination. The rearrangement links TRBV13 to TRBJ2-6; TRBD1 matches at 11 bases. The clonotype was recovered from an adult in good health. CDR3: CASRGRTGGAGANVLTF. The CDR3 nucleotides read TGTGCCAGCAGGGGACGGACAGGGGGCGCTGGGGCCAACGTCCTGACTTTC.